The TCR beta chain under discussion was sequenced for a study of technical replicates of blood from a handful of donors. The V gene's germline CDR1 is SGHTA and CDR2 FQGNSA. This CDR3 is built from 15 residues. Trimming took 5 bases from V and 5 from J, leaving 16 bases between them. Sequenced by immunoSEQ multiplex PCR; TCRdb stores in-frame clones only, minus some. The sample comprises around 58,000 clones, about 87% of which are singletons, and roughly 5.2% rests with the top ten. This clone was observed once. The sample consisted of PBMCs. V usage is TRBV7-2 and J usage is TRBJ2-4, with D possibly TRBD1 on 6 matching bases. This receptor was identified in a human donor in good health. Some clones in this sample may be carry-over from other donors' samples. CDR3 loop: CASSLHSGAQNIQYF. The CDR3 DNA is TGTGCCAGCAGCCTCCACTCAGGGGCTCAAAACATTCAGTACTTC. The whole variable domain, filled in from reference TRBV7-2 and TRBJ2-4, reads GAGVSQSPSNKVTEKGKDVELRCDPISGHTALYWYRQSLGQGLEFLIYFQGNSAPDKSGLPSDRFSAERTGGSVSTLTIQRTQQEDSAVYLCASSLHSGAQNIQYFGAGTRLSVL.